Here is one T cell receptor beta chain with its context. Its antigen is not identified. These data are taken from a study of identifying expanded T cells in peripheral blood. Findings and caveats of the study: Two-week clone count variance significantly increased as total template count grew. Differentially abundant clones: about 1.2 between replicates, 15 to 17 at 2 to 3 weeks, less than 25 at four.

The trim removed 5 bases at V and 3 bases at J, leaving 21 bases unmatched. This CDR3 comprises 20 residues. CDR1 and CDR2 from the germline V gene are SGHRS and YFSETQ. Data came from immunoSEQ multiplex PCR; TCRdb stores just in-frame clones and leaves some out. The table includes under 95,000 clones, roughly 90% detected once. V usage is TRBV5-1 and J usage is TRBJ1-1; 11 bases map to TRBD1. The sequence was obtained from a person between 18 and 75 years old in good health. The sample was blood. The CDR3 sequence is CASRASGTGGRWEKDTEAFF. Written as DNA, the CDR3 is TGCGCCAGCAGAGCATCCGGGACAGGGGGGCGCTGGGAGAAGGACACTGAAGCTTTCTTT.